This T cell receptor beta chain was recovered during a study of T-cell memory formation after mild COVID-19. Across the study: TCR clusters were largely donor specific. Study observations and caveats: Day 37-peaking second-wave clones had unconfirmed SARS-CoV-2 specificity.

With regard to this clonotype: Its cognate antigen is unknown.

Germline CDR1 SGHTA, CDR2 FQGNSA. V was clipped by 4 bases and J by 1 base; unmatched bases: 12. This CDR3 has 17 amino acids. Using constant-segment primers, 5'RACE produced TCR alpha and TCR beta cDNA libraries carrying sample barcodes and UMIs. From the 5' RACE reads, TCRdb called clonotypes with MiXCR, one entry per CDR3 protein. This sample carries 550,000 to 700,000 distinct CDR3 sequences, roughly 17% of them seen once, and the ten largest clones take about 8.1%. Specimen: PBMCs or a T cell subset sorted from them (not recorded which). V usage is TRBV7-2 and J usage is TRBJ2-5, with 7 bases fitting TRBD2. This clonotype originated in an adult woman who had mild COVID-19 (a few samples of this study predate the infection). Cell type and time point are not known. The CDR3 DNA is TGTGCCAGCAGCTCTCAAAGAGCGGGACGAGTCCAAGAGACCCAGTACTTC. It translates to CASSSQRAGRVQETQYF. Combining the CDR3 with reference TRBV7-2 and TRBJ2-5 gives the whole variable domain GAGVSQSPSNKVTEKGKDVELRCDPISGHTALYWYRQSLGQGLEFLIYFQGNSAPDKSGLPSDRFSAERTGGSVSTLTIQRTQQEDSAVYLCASSSQRAGRVQETQYFGPGTRLLVL.